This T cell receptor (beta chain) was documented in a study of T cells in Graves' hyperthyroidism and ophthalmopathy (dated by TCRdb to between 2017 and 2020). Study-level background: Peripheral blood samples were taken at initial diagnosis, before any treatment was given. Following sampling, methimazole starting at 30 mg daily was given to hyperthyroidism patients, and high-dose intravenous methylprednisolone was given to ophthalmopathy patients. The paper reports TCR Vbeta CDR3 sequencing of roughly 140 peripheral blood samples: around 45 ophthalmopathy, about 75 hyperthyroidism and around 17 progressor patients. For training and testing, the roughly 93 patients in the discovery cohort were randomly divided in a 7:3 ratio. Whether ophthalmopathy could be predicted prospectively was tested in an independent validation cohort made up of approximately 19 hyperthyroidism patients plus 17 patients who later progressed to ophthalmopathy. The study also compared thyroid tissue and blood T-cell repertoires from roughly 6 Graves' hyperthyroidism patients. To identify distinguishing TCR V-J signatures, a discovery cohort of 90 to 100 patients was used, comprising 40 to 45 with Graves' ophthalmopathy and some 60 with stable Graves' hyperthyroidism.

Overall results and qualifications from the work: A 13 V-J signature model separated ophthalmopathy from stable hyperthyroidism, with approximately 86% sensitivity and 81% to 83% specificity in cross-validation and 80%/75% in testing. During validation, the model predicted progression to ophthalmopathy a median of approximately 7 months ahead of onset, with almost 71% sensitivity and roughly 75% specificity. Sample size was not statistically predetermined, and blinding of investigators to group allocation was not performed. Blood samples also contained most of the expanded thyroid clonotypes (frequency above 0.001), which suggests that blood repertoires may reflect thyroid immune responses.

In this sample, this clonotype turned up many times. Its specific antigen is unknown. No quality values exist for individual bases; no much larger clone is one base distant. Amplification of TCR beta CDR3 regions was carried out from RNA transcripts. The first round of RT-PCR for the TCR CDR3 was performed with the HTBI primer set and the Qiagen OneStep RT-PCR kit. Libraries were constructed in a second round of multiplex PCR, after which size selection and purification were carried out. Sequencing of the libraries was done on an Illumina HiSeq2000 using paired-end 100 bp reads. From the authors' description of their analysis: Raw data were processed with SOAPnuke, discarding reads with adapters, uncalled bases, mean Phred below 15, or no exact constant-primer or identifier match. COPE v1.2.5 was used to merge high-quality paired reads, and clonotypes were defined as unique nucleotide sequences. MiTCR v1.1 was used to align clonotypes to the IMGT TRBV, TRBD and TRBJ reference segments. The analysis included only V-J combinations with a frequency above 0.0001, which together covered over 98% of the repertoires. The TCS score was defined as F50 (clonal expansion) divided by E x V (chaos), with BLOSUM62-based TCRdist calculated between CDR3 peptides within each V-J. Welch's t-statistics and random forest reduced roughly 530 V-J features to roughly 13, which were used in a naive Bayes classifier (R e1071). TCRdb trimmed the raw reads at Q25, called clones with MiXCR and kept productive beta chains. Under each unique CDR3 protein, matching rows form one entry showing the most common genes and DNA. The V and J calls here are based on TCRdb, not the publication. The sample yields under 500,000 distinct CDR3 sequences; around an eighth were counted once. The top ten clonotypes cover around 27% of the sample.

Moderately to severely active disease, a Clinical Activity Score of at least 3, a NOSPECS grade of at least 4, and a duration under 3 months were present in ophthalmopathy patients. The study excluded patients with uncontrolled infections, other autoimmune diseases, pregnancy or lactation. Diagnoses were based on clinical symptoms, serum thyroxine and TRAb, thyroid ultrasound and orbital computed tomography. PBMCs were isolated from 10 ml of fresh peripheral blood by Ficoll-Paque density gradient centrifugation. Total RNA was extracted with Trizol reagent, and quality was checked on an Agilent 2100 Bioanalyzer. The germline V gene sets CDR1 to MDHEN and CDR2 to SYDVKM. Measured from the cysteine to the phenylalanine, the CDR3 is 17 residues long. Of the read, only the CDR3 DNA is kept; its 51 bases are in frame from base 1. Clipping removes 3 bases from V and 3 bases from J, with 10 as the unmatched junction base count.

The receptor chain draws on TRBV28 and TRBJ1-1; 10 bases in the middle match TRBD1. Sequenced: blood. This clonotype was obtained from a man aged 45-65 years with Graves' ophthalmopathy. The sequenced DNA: TGTGCCAGCAGTTTCAGTGGGACAGGGGATGGAGACACTGAAGCTTTCTTT. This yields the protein CASSFSGTGDGDTEAFF.